This T cell receptor beta chain was recovered during a study of low-dose radiotherapy and immunotherapy resistance in tumors. Across the whole study: Per fraction, Cohort 2 was given 1 Gy every two weeks, accumulating a total of 13 Gy over 26 weeks. While receiving nivolumab 240 mg every two weeks, patients also received ipilimumab 1 mg/kg every six weeks, both intravenously.

TCR amplification involved 15 to 20 PCR cycles with a constant-region primer and V-primer adapter. TCRdb re-derived calls from the reads in MiXCR, one entry per CDR3 protein. Here the sample spans about 46,000 distinct CDR3 sequences, around 11% being singletons. As for time point: before trial treatment. The donors' regimen was nivolumab, ipilimumab, aspirin, low-dose cyclophosphamide and low-dose radiotherapy. Ten or more counts support this clonotype. This specimen was PBMCs, taken before treatment. This receptor was identified in a female donor with ovarian cancer.

Written as DNA, the CDR3 is TGCGCCAGCAGATCGGACAGTTCGAACACCGGGGAGCTGTTTTTT. Translated: CASRSDSSNTGELFF. The chain links TRBV5-1 to TRBJ2-2; D possibly corresponds to TRBD1 (6 bases). Germline CDR1 and CDR2: SGHRS and YFSETQ. CDR3 size: 15 residues. V lost 5 bases and J lost 0, with 11 bases in between.